The entry below gives a single T cell receptor beta chain sequence along with its context. Its antigen is not identified. This specimen comes from a study of OX40 agonist ivuxolimab in advanced cancers. Study-wide results and caveats: Among the lowest peripheral clonal expansion occurred in 0.1-3.0 mg/kg partial responders. At 0.1 to 3.0 mg/kg, clonal expansion of CD4+ and CD8+ blood T cells had occurred by week 6. Among some nonresponders, normalized T-cell clonal expansion was also low.

Sequencing was performed with immunoSEQ multiplex PCR; in TCRdb, only in-frame clones are kept and a portion is missing. The repertoire holds over 75,000 clones, with around 85% as singletons. CDR1 and CDR2 from the germline V gene are KGHSH and LQKENI. The CDR3 has 13 amino acids. Germline trimming cut 4 bases from V and 7 bases from J; bases unmatched to any gene: 4. The sequence derives from an adult with an advanced solid tumor such as melanoma, head and neck, liver or kidney cancer. Material: CD4+ or CD8+ T cells sorted from blood, obtained in a trial of the OX40 agonist ivuxolimab. The V call is TRBV18, the J call TRBJ1-2; 9 bases agree with TRBD1. The CDR3 coding sequence is TGTGCCAGCTCACTGGGACAGGGAAGTGGCTACACCTTC. It translates to CASSLGQGSGYTF.